This entry lists 25 T cell receptor beta chains sequenced from one sample in a study of T cell responses to AZD1222 COVID-19 vaccine. The repertoire was sequenced with immunoSEQ multiplex PCR; TCRdb's copy has only in-frame clones and lacks some. The sample yields roughly 150,000 clones, about nine tenths seen once. The sample in question was peripheral blood, obtained 28 days after the second AZD1222 dose. Every receptor here comes from an adult who received the AZD1222 COVID-19 vaccine.

The table lists this clone with a count of one. The chain uses TRBV18 and TRBJ1-5; D unclear. The CDR3 is made up of 13 amino acids. Trimming left V 4 bases short and J 5 bases short, with 9 bases between. Germline V gene data show CDR1 as KGHSH and CDR2 as LQKENI. The CDR3: CASSLGRDQPQHF. The DNA of the CDR3 is TGTGCCAGCTCACTCGGGAGGGATCAGCCCCAGCATTTT.

The chain is built from TRBV5-4 and TRBJ2-3; TRBD2 agrees at 11 bases. The CDR3 has 16 amino acids. The trim removed 5 bases at V and 2 bases at J, leaving 7 bases unmatched. Per germline, CDR1 SGHNT and CDR2 YYREEE (reference sequence). In nucleotides, the CDR3 is TGTGCCAGCAGTCGCGGGACTAGCGGTCTCACAGATACGCAGTATTTT. It translates to CASSRGTSGLTDTQYF.

CDR3 amino acids: CASSGSGLAGVGELFF. The DNA for the CDR3 is TGTGCCAGCAGTGGATCGGGACTAGCGGGAGTCGGGGAGCTGTTTTTT. The V gene is TRBV6-1, the J gene TRBJ2-2; 14 bases line up with TRBD2. V gave up 4 bases and J gave up 7 bases; unmatched junction bases: 5. Germline V gene lookup returns CDR1 MNHNS and CDR2 SASEGT. This CDR3 has 16 amino acids.

The V and J genes are TRBV4-3 and TRBJ2-3; 8 positions match TRBD1. Per germline, CDR1 LGHNA and CDR2 YSLEER. The CDR3 length is 15 residues. V trimming: 5 bases; J trimming: 4 bases; junction bases outside the gene matches: 8. The CDR3 reads CASSSQDRAADTQYF. The CDR3 DNA reads as TGCGCCAGCAGCTCACAGGACAGGGCCGCAGATACGCAGTATTTT.

Here the CDR3 reads CASSETVQGNYGYTF. The CDR3, as DNA: TGTGCCAGCAGTGAGACAGTTCAAGGCAACTATGGCTACACCTTC. The rearrangement links TRBV6-1 to TRBJ1-2; D may be TRBD1 (5 bases). The CDR3 length is 15 residues. CDR1 is MNHNS, CDR2 SASEGT, per germline. The ends were cut back, 3 bases at V and 2 bases at J, with 13 bases in the middle.

This clone was counted a single time. The chain uses TRBV2 and TRBJ2-6, with TRBD2 matching over 7 bases. The CDR3 sequence is 17 residues long. Unmatched junction bases numbered 6, after V lost 4 bases and J lost 0 bases. Germline V lookup: CDR1 SNHLY, CDR2 FYNNEI. CDR3 amino acids: CASSVRAGISGANVLTF. Written as DNA, the CDR3 is TGTGCCAGCAGTGTTCGAGCGGGGATCTCTGGGGCCAACGTCCTGACTTTC.

This chain connects TRBV6-6 to TRBJ2-2, with TRBD1 matching 7 bases. Trimming took 5 bases from V and 4 from J; bases not matched to a gene: 10. Germline-derived CDR1 and CDR2 are MNHNY and SVGAGI (reference sequence). The CDR3 sequence is 16 residues long. CDR3 nucleotides: TGTGCCAGCAGTCGCCTGACAGGGATTGTCACCGGGGAGCTGTTTTTT. Amino acid sequence: CASSRLTGIVTGELFF.

The chain couples TRBV18 to TRBJ2-2; 9 bases fit TRBD1. Germline V lookup: CDR1 KGHSH, CDR2 LQKENI. CDR3 size: 18 residues. Losses at the gene ends were 0 bases for V and 0 bases for J; bases not matched to a gene: 5. Here the CDR3 reads CASSPPGTGNANTGELFF. DNA for the CDR3: TGTGCCAGCTCACCACCGGGGACAGGGAACGCGAACACCGGGGAGCTGTTTTTT.

The chain links TRBV19 to TRBJ1-2, with TRBD1 matching 7 bases. The V gene end was trimmed by 5 bases and the J gene end by 3 bases; junction bases not matched to a gene: 9. Germline loops: CDR1 LNHDA, CDR2 SQIVND (reference sequence). There are 15 residues in the CDR3. The CDR3 reads CASSVGQAQDYGYTF. In DNA form, the CDR3 reads TGTGCCAGTAGTGTCGGACAGGCCCAGGACTATGGCTACACCTTC.

The V gene is TRBV7-9, the J gene TRBJ2-3; D is unresolved. The CDR3 has 14 residues. Per germline, CDR1 SEHNR and CDR2 FQNEAQ (reference sequence). Trimming took 5 bases from V and 3 from J, leaving 12 bases between them. This CDR3 is CASSPRVSTDTQYF. CDR3 DNA: TGTGCCAGCAGCCCCCGGGTTAGTACAGATACGCAGTATTTT.

CDR3 in amino acids: CASSITATVGHTDTQYF. The CDR3 DNA reads as TGTGCCAGTAGTATCACCGCTACGGTTGGTCACACAGATACGCAGTATTTT. V gene TRBV19 combines with J gene TRBJ2-3; D not certain. The CDR3 length is 17 residues. Trimming took 3 bases from V and 2 from J, leaving 18 bases between them. The germline V gene encodes CDR1 LNHDA and CDR2 SQIVND (reference sequence).

The CDR3 sequence: CSVLDWPRQIKYF. CDR3 sequence (DNA): TGCAGCGTTCTGGATTGGCCCCGACAGATAAAGTACTTC. The chain recombines TRBV29-1 with TRBJ2-4, with a weak D call TRBD1 (5 bases). Germline V gene sequence: CDR1 SQVTM, CDR2 ANQGSEA. V was cut by 5 bases and J by 14 bases, with 22 bases left in between. The CDR3 is 13 residues long.

The sample holds one count of this clone. For the CDR3, the DNA is TGTGCCAGCGGGACAGGGGGCAATAACAATCAGCCCCAGCATTTT. Translating it yields CASGTGGNNNQPQHF. This chain links TRBV28 with TRBJ1-5, with 12 positions matching TRBD1. The CDR3 is 15 residues long. Germline V lookup: CDR1 MDHEN, CDR2 SYDVKM. The junction had 5 bases not matched to a gene; V was cut back by 8 bases and J by 3 bases. The variable domain in full, with the rest retrieved from reference TRBV28 and TRBJ1-5, is DVKVTQSSRYLVKRTGEKVFLECVQDMDHENMFWYRQDPGLGLRLIYFSYDVKMKEKGDIPEGYSVSREKKERFSLILESASTNQTSMYLCASGTGGNNNQPQHFGDGTRLSIL.

A single count supports this clone. This chain connects TRBV30 to TRBJ2-7; TRBD2 might be the D (5 bases). V lost 2 bases and J lost 4, with 12 bases in between. The CDR3 runs to 13 residues. Per germline, CDR1 GTSNPN and CDR2 SVGIG (reference sequence). CDR3 nucleotide sequence: TGTGCCTGGAGTTCGGACTCCAGGTACGAGCAGTACTTC. Translation: CAWSSDSRYEQYF.

V gene TRBV7-9 combines with J gene TRBJ1-3, with D hard to call. This CDR3 contains 15 residues. V was pared by 5 bases and J by 0 bases, with 11 bases between. Germline-derived CDR1 and CDR2 are SEHNR and FQNEAQ (reference sequence). The CDR3 sequence: CASSLTSFSGNTIYF. As DNA, the CDR3 is TGTGCCAGCAGCCTCACATCGTTCTCTGGAAACACCATATATTTT.

The chain combines TRBV4-1 with TRBJ1-2, with 11 bases matching TRBD1. CDR1 is MGHRA, CDR2 YSYEKL, per germline. The CDR3 is 16 residues long. V gave up 3 bases and J gave up 3 bases; unmatched junction bases: 6. The CDR3 DNA reads as TGCGCCAGCAGCCAGGACAGGGGGCGTGAGTACTATGGCTACACCTTC. This gives the protein CASSQDRGREYYGYTF.

This clone was counted a few times. The J gene is TRBJ1-3, the V gene TRBV9; D is possibly TRBD1 (6 bases). Trimming removed 3 bases at V and 3 bases at J, with 16 bases between. The CDR3 spans 16 residues. CDR1 is SGDLS and CDR2 is YYNGEE in the germline V gene. CDR3 amino acids: CASSATPTGDGNTIYF. The DNA of the CDR3 is TGTGCCAGCAGCGCGACCCCGACAGGCGATGGAAACACCATATATTTT.

The chain has TRBV30 and TRBJ1-2; D may be TRBD1 (6 bases). Trimming took 1 base from V and 8 from J, leaving 14 bases between them. CDR1 GTSNPN and CDR2 SVGIG come from the germline V gene (reference sequence). The CDR3 loop spans 13 amino acids. CDR3 region: CAWSAGGARGYTF. CDR3 nucleotides: TGTGCCTGGAGTGCCGGGGGGGCACGAGGCTACACCTTC.

In DNA form, the CDR3 reads TGCGCCAGCAGCTTGGAGCGGACAGGGGGCTACAATTATGGCTACACCTTC. This codes for CASSLERTGGYNYGYTF. The chain combines TRBV5-1 with TRBJ1-2; 11 nucleotides match TRBD1. Germline V CDR1 and CDR2: SGHRS, YFSETQ. Trimming cost V 0 bases and J 5 bases; bases outside gene matches: 9. The CDR3 is 17 residues long.

The chain links TRBV5-4 to TRBJ2-1, with D maybe TRBD2 (5 bases). Germline V gives CDR1 SGHNT, CDR2 YYREEE (reference sequence). There are 16 residues in the CDR3. V was pared by 3 bases and J by 9 bases, with 22 bases between. CDR3 sequence reads: CASSSPEGEKGSEQFF. Written as DNA, the CDR3 is TGTGCCAGCAGCTCCCCAGAGGGCGAGAAGGGAAGTGAGCAGTTCTTC.

The J gene is TRBJ2-1, the V gene TRBV7-9, with 9 bases that match TRBD2. The CDR3 covers 15 residues. V shed 1 base, J shed 8 bases, and the junction held 6 bases outside the gene matches. Per germline, CDR1 SEHNR and CDR2 FQNEAQ (reference sequence). The CDR3 sequence is CASSLGLAGNYEQFF. The DNA of the CDR3 is TGTGCCAGCAGCTTAGGGCTAGCGGGAAACTATGAGCAGTTCTTC.

The chain uses TRBV5-5 and TRBJ1-5; D is unresolved. The CDR3 totals 13 residues. The germline V gene encodes CDR1 SGHKS and CDR2 YYEKEE (reference sequence). The V end lost 1 base, the J end lost 4 bases, and 6 bases lay between the germline ends. CDR3 sequence reads: CASSLMPNQPQHF. The CDR3 DNA is TGTGCCAGCAGCTTGATGCCGAATCAGCCCCAGCATTTT. Full variable domain (outside the CDR3, taken from reference TRBV5-5 and TRBJ1-5): DAGVTQSPTHLIKTRGQQVTLRCSPISGHKSVSWYQQVLGQGPQFIFQYYEKEERGRGNFPDRFSARQFPNYSSELNVNALLLGDSALYLCASSLMPNQPQHFGDGTRLSIL.

The chain recombines TRBV5-4 with TRBJ2-3; TRBD2 aligns across 10 bases. V was pared by 4 bases and J by 5 bases, with 10 bases of the junction left unmatched. CDR3 length equals 16 residues. Germline V CDR1 and CDR2: SGHNT, YYREEE (reference sequence). The CDR3 coding sequence is TGTGCCAGCAGCCTGTGGACTAGCGGAGGGGTAGATACGCAGTATTTT. Amino acids: CASSLWTSGGVDTQYF.

In this sample, this clone turned up once. The chain carries TRBV20-1 and TRBJ1-1; TRBD1 matches 8 bases. The CDR3 loop spans 11 amino acids. Germline V lookup: CDR1 DFQATT, CDR2 SNEGSKA (reference sequence). The CDR3: CRIDRGPTAFF. CDR3 in DNA: TGCAGAATTGACAGGGGTCCGACGGCTTTCTTT.

CDR3 nucleotide sequence: TGTGCCAGCAGCTTGGGGAGGGCCAATGAGCAGTTCTTC. Protein sequence: CASSLGRANEQFF. V usage is TRBV5-4 and J usage is TRBJ2-1; possible D gene TRBD2, 6 bases. V was clipped by 0 bases and J by 6 bases, with 7 bases between them. Germline V lookup: CDR1 SGHNT, CDR2 YYREEE (reference sequence). This CDR3 comprises 13 residues.